Shown below are 27 T cell receptor beta chains from a single sample sequenced in a study of CD8+CD57+ T cells in acquired aplastic anemia. Investigators profiled TCR beta VDJ and CDR3 from genomic DNA template. TCRdb redid the calling of the reads with MiXCR, one entry per CDR3 protein. Of 160,000 or so distinct CDR3 sequences in the sample, over 70% were seen once. By flow cytometry, patients selected for sequencing had shown an expansion of CD8+CD57+ cells. The sample taken for sequencing was sorted CD4+, CD8+, or CD8+CD57+ T cells (not recorded which) from PBMCs. These receptors were taken from a human donor with aplastic anemia.

This clonotype was seen a few times. In DNA form, the CDR3 reads TGTGCCAGCAGTGAAGCAGGGACAGGGGAAGAGACCCAGTACTTC. Translation: CASSEAGTGEETQYF. The rearrangement uses TRBV6-1 and TRBJ2-5; TRBD1 matches 10 bases. This CDR3 has 15 residues. The V gene's germline CDR1 is MNHNS and CDR2 SASEGT. After removal of 0 bases from V and 3 bases from J, the junction contained 1 base not matched to a gene.

Concerning this clonotype itself: Since no conserved phenylalanine or tryptophan closes the CDR3, a read error is the likely cause. This rearrangement joins TRBV10-2 to TRBJ2-3; maybe TRBD2 (5 bases). This CDR3 spans 13 amino acids. The germline V and J ends were trimmed by 7 bases and 0 bases, with 8 bases remaining between them. From germline, CDR1 is WSHSY and CDR2 SAAADI. The CDR3 reads CASIRGSTDTQYL. CDR3 bases: TGCGCCAGCATCCGCGGGAGCACAGATACGCAGTATCTT.

The chain combines TRBV19 with TRBJ2-7; 8 bases are shared with TRBD1. The germline gives CDR1 LNHDA, CDR2 SQIVND (reference sequence). The CDR3 loop spans 13 amino acids. J was trimmed by 2 bases and V by 9 bases; bases with no gene match: 6. CDR3 bases: TGTGCCAGCCGGGGACAGGACACCTACGAGCAGTACTTC. This gives the protein CASRGQDTYEQYF.

The chain couples TRBV20-1 to TRBJ2-1; no reliable D call. Germline V CDR1 and CDR2: DFQATT, SNEGSKA (reference sequence). Trimming pared 3 bases from V and 4 bases from J, leaving 13 bases between. This CDR3 region has 14 residues. This CDR3 is CSARSLPQYNEQFF. The CDR3 coding sequence is TGCAGTGCTAGGTCCCTCCCGCAATACAATGAGCAGTTCTTC.

The V call is TRBV15, the J call TRBJ2-2; D unresolved. Germline V lookup: CDR1 LNHNV, CDR2 YYDKDF (reference sequence). Trimming pared 7 bases from V and 5 bases from J, leaving 8 bases between. This CDR3 comprises 12 residues. The CDR3 region is CATTNRTGELFF. CDR3 DNA: TGTGCCACCACCAACAGAACCGGGGAGCTGTTTTTT.

The genes are TRBV5-1 and TRBJ2-7, with TRBD2 matching over 13 bases. Germline CDR1 is SGHRS and CDR2 is YFSETQ. This CDR3 comprises 15 residues. The J segment lost 6 bases and the V segment lost 2 bases, leaving 5 bases of the junction unmatched. DNA of the CDR3: TGCGCCAGCAGCTTAACTAGCGGGAGGGCATCCGAGCAGTACTTC. Its protein product is CASSLTSGRASEQYF.

This chain joins TRBV19 and TRBJ1-4; the D gene is possibly TRBD1 (5 bases). Germline CDR1 is LNHDA and CDR2 is SQIVND (reference sequence). Trimming stripped 4 bases from V and 2 bases from J, with 11 bases between. The CDR3 is made up of 15 amino acids. This chain's CDR3 is CASSSGGLTNEKLFF. CDR3 nucleotide sequence: TGTGCCAGTAGTAGTGGGGGACTGACTAATGAAAAACTGTTTTTT.

This clonotype was detected only a few times. This rearrangement joins TRBV24-1 to TRBJ2-3, with no clear D. V lost 9 bases to trimming and J lost 6 bases, with 12 bases between them. From germline, CDR1 is KGHDR and CDR2 SFDVKD. The length of the CDR3 is 12 residues. This CDR3 reads CATSILGDTQYF. CDR3 nucleotide sequence: TGTGCCACCTCTATCCTGGGGGATACGCAGTATTTT.

The chain is built from TRBV28 and TRBJ2-1, with 7 bases lining up with TRBD1. The CDR3 totals 14 residues. J gave up 4 bases and V 6 bases, and 6 bases lay outside the gene matches. CDR1 is MDHEN and CDR2 is SYDVKM in the germline V gene. The DNA of the CDR3 is TGTGCCAGCAGAGCCGGGACAGATTACAATGAGCAGTTCTTC. It specifies CASRAGTDYNEQFF.

The chain uses TRBV19 and TRBJ2-1; D is unresolved. Germline CDR1 is LNHDA and CDR2 is SQIVND (reference sequence). The CDR3 has 15 residues. Trimming shortened V by 4 bases and J by 6 bases, and 16 bases separated the two germline ends. The CDR3 coding sequence is TGTGCCAGTAGTAAACCCCAAGTGGGCATCAATGAGCAGTTCTTC. Its protein product is CASSKPQVGINEQFF.

The V call is TRBV12-3 or TRBV12-4, the J call TRBJ2-2; D gene uncertain. The CDR3 is 14 amino acids. V lost 6 bases and J 2 bases, leaving 10 bases between the germline ends. The CDR3 loop reads CASRTMVNTGELFF. The CDR3 DNA sequence: TGTGCCAGCAGAACCATGGTTAACACCGGGGAGCTGTTTTTT.

In its sample, this clonotype was seen a few times. This chain links TRBV15 with TRBJ1-1; 8 bases align to TRBD1. The CDR3 sequence is 16 residues long. Germline V gives CDR1 LNHNV, CDR2 YYDKDF (reference sequence). J was trimmed by 4 bases and V by 0 bases; bases with no gene match: 7. In DNA, the CDR3 is TGTGCCACCAGCAGAGAACCAGGGGGCAGTTTCACTGAAGCTTTCTTT. Amino acid sequence: CATSREPGGSFTEAFF.

This clonotype was detected only once. The V and J genes are TRBV4-1 and TRBJ2-2, with 8 bases identical to TRBD2. V shed 0 bases and J 5 bases; nucleotides not matched to a gene: 8. CDR1 and CDR2 from the germline V gene are MGHRA and YSYEKL. The CDR3 contains 17 residues. DNA of the CDR3: TGCGCCAGCAGCCAAGATCGGGGGGGCGCCGAGACCGGGGAGCTGTTTTTT. Translated, it gives CASSQDRGGAETGELFF.

This clonotype was counted between two and nine times. This chain links TRBV19 with TRBJ2-1; 8 bases are shared with TRBD2. V lost 2 bases and J lost 3; bases outside the gene matches: 3. Looked up from germline, CDR1 is LNHDA and CDR2 is SQIVND (reference sequence). The CDR3 is 15 amino acids. The CDR3 region is CASSIRAGDYNEQFF. The CDR3 bases are TGTGCCAGTAGTATAAGAGCGGGAGACTACAATGAGCAGTTCTTC. Full variable domain (missing parts from reference TRBV19 and TRBJ2-1): DGGITQSPKYLFRKEGQNVTLSCEQNLNHDAMYWYRQDPGQGLRLIYYSQIVNDFQKGDIAEGYSVSREKKESFPLTVTSAQKNPTAFYLCASSIRAGDYNEQFFGPGTRLTVL.

The chain is built from TRBV7-6 and TRBJ2-1; perhaps TRBD1 as D (7 bases). Trimming stripped 8 bases from V and 0 bases from J, with 14 bases between. Germline V gives CDR1 SGHVS, CDR2 FNYEAQ. The CDR3 runs 15 residues. The CDR3 DNA is TGTGCCAGCTCAGGGGGGCCAAGCTCCTACAATGAGCAGTTCTTC. This encodes CASSGGPSSYNEQFF.

The chain recombines TRBV2 with TRBJ1-3, with D perhaps matching TRBD1 (6 bases). V dropped 6 bases and J dropped 0 bases, with 12 bases sitting between them. CDR3 length: 15 amino acids. Germline CDR1 is SNHLY and CDR2 is FYNNEI. The CDR3 bases are TGTGCCAGCAGCCAGACCAGGGGCTCTGGAAACACCATATATTTT. Protein sequence: CASSQTRGSGNTIYF.

The rearrangement joins TRBV20-1 to TRBJ2-5; D call uncertain. CDR1 and CDR2 (germline): DFQATT, SNEGSKA (reference sequence). This CDR3 contains 13 residues. Trimming took off 2 bases at V and 2 bases at J, with 9 bases between the two ends. CDR3 DNA sequence: TGCAGTGCTAGACCCGACACTCAAGAGACCCAGTACTTC. Residues: CSARPDTQETQYF.

This clonotype appeared a few times. The genes are TRBV24-1 and TRBJ2-1; the D is unclear. Germline-derived CDR1 and CDR2 are KGHDR and SFDVKD. V was trimmed by 4 bases and J by 4 bases, leaving 4 bases between them. CDR3 length equals 12 residues. The CDR3 spells CATSDSYNEQFF. CDR3 bases: TGTGCCACCAGTGACAGTTACAATGAGCAGTTCTTC.

The chain links TRBV15 to TRBJ2-7; the D gene is possibly TRBD2 (6 bases). V was shortened by 3 bases and J by 0 bases, with 15 bases between the two germline ends. CDR3 length: 16 residues. Germline V lookup: CDR1 LNHNV, CDR2 YYDKDF (reference sequence). As DNA, the CDR3 is TGTGCCACCAGCAGGGGACGGGCTAGCGACTCCTACGAGCAGTACTTC. Its protein is CATSRGRASDSYEQYF.

The sample holds a few counts of this clonotype. The chain links TRBV30 to TRBJ2-7, with TRBD2 matching 10 bases. V shed 3 bases, J shed 4 bases, and the junction held 9 bases outside the gene matches. CDR3 length: 15 residues. The germline V gene has CDR1 GTSNPN and CDR2 SVGIG (reference sequence). The CDR3 loop reads CAWSVAGGVWYEQYF. DNA for the CDR3: TGTGCCTGGAGCGTAGCGGGAGGAGTCTGGTACGAGCAGTACTTC.

This clonotype has only one observation. V gene TRBV15 combines with J gene TRBJ1-5; 7 bases fit TRBD1. The CDR3 length is 15 residues. The junction had 6 bases not matched to a gene; V was cut back by 3 bases and J by 4 bases. The germline V gene encodes CDR1 LNHNV and CDR2 YYDKDF (reference sequence). In nucleotides, the CDR3 is TGTGCCACCAGCAGCTGGGGACAGTCGAATCAGCCCCAGCATTTT. It yields the protein CATSSWGQSNQPQHF.

This clonotype was recorded only once. The chain links TRBV7-2 to TRBJ1-2; no definite D call. The CDR3 covers 13 residues. V lost 2 bases, J lost 2 bases, and 6 bases lay in between. The germline gives CDR1 SGHTA, CDR2 FQGNSA. DNA for the CDR3: TGTGCCAGCAGCTTACGGGCCAACTATGGCTACACCTTC. This encodes CASSLRANYGYTF.

The chain combines TRBV20-1 with TRBJ1-1; weak D call: TRBD1 (5 bases). Between the trimmed V and J ends, which lost 4 bases and 2 bases, there was a span of 11 bases. The CDR3 loop spans 13 amino acids. Germline V CDR1 and CDR2: DFQATT, SNEGSKA (reference sequence). The CDR3 region is CSATQGANTEAFF. The CDR3 region has the DNA TGCAGTGCTACCCAGGGTGCCAACACTGAAGCTTTCTTT.

The V and J genes are TRBV5-4 and TRBJ1-5; D might be TRBD1 (5 bases). Germline lookup yields CDR1 SGHNT and CDR2 YYREEE (reference sequence). With 2 bases removed from V and 0 bases from J, the gap between germline ends came to 12 bases. CDR3 length equals 16 residues. CDR3 in DNA: TGTGCCAGCAGCTTAGGGGCGCCTGATAGCAATCAGCCCCAGCATTTT. Protein product: CASSLGAPDSNQPQHF.

This chain joins TRBV7-8 and TRBJ2-3; tentatively, D is TRBD1 or TRBD2 (5 bases each). V gave up 3 bases and J gave up 1 base, with 11 bases separating them. Germline CDR1 and CDR2: SGHVS and FQNEAQ. This CDR3 comprises 15 residues. CDR3 residues: CASSFYVGGTDTQYF. DNA of the CDR3: TGTGCCAGCAGCTTCTACGTGGGGGGCACAGATACGCAGTATTTT.

Notes on this clonotype: Its ends do not fully match the called genes, so a read error is possible. The V and J genes are TRBV2 and TRBJ2-5, with D possibly being TRBD2 (6 bases). The CDR3 has 14 residues. Per germline, CDR1 SNHLY and CDR2 FYNNEI. The CDR3 region has the DNA TGTGCCAGCAAACTTTACCGGGAGTATGAGACCCAGTACTTT. Amino acids: CASKLYREYETQYF.

The rearrangement uses TRBV2 and TRBJ2-3, with D possibly being TRBD1 (5 bases). Germline V gene data show CDR1 as SNHLY and CDR2 as FYNNEI. V lost 0 bases and J 5 bases, leaving 15 bases between the germline ends. The CDR3 consists of 16 residues. The CDR3 sequence: CASSEAREPSVDTQYF. The CDR3, as DNA: TGTGCCAGCAGTGAAGCCAGGGAACCCTCGGTAGATACGCAGTATTTT.